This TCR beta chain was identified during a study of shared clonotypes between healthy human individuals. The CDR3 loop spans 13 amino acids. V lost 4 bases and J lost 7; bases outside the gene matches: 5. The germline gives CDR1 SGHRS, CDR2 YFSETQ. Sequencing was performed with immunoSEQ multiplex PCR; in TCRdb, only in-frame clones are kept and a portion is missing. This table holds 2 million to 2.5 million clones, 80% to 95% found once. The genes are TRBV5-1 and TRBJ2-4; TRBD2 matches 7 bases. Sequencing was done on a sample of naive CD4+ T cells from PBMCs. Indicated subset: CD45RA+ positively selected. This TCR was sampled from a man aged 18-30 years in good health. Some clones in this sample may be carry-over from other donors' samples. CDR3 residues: CASSIGLDNIQYF. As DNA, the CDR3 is TGCGCCAGCAGCATAGGACTAGACAACATTCAGTACTTC.